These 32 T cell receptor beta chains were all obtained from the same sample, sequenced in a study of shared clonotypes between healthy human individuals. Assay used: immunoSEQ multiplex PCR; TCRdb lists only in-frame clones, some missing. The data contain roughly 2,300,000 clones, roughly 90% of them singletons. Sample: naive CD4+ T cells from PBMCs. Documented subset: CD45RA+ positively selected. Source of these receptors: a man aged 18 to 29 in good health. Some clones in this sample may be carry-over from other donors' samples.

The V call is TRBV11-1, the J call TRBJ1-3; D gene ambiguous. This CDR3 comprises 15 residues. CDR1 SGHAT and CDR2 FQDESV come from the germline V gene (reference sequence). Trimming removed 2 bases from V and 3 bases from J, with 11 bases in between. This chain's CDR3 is CASSLSFAFGNTIYF. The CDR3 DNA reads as TGTGCCAGCAGCTTATCTTTCGCGTTTGGAAACACCATATATTTT.

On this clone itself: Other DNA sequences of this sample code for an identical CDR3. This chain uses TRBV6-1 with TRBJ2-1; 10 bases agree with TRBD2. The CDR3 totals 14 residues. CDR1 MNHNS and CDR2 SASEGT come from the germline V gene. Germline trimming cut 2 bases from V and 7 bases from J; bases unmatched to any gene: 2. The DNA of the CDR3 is TGTGCCAGCAGTGAACTAGCGGGAGTGAATGAGCAGTTCTTC. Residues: CASSELAGVNEQFF.

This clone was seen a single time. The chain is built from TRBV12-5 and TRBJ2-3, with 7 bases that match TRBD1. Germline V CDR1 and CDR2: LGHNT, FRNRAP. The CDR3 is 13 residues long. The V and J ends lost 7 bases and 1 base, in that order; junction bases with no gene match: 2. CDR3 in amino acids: CASEQGGTDTQYF. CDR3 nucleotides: TGTGCTAGTGAGCAGGGGGGCACAGATACGCAGTATTTT.

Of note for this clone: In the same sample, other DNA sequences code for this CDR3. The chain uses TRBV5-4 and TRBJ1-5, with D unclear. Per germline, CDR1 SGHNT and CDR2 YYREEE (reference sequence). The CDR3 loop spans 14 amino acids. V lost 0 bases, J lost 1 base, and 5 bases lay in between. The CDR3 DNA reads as TGTGCCAGCAGCTTGGGGGGAAGCAATCAGCCCCAGCATTTT. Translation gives CASSLGGSNQPQHF. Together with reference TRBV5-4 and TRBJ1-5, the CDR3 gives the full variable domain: ETGVTQSPTHLIKTRGQQVTLRCSSQSGHNTVSWYQQALGQGPQFIFQYYREEENGRGNFPPRFSGLQFPNYSSELNVNALELDDSALYLCASSLGGSNQPQHFGDGTRLSIL.

The DNA of the CDR3 is TGCAGCGTTGGACGGGGTGACAGGTCAAGCGTTCAGTACTTC. Residues: CSVGRGDRSSVQYF. The chain couples TRBV29-1 to TRBJ2-4; the D gene is possibly TRBD1 (6 bases). Trimming pared 4 bases from V and 11 bases from J, leaving 21 bases between. This CDR3 is 14 amino acids long. The germline gives CDR1 SQVTM, CDR2 ANQGSEA.

The CDR3 sequence: CASSLTVGNTIYF. The CDR3 coding sequence is TGTGCCAGCAGCTTGACAGTTGGAAACACCATATATTTT. The V gene is TRBV7-3, the J gene TRBJ1-3, with D perhaps TRBD1 (5 bases). Germline V gene sequence: CDR1 SGHTA, CDR2 FQGTGA. This CDR3 contains 13 residues. The V end was cut by 3 bases, the J end by 3 bases, with 6 bases between.

The CDR3 loop is CASSLEVGQPQHF. CDR3 in DNA: TGCGCCAGCAGCTTGGAAGTGGGGCAGCCCCAGCATTTT. This rearrangement joins TRBV5-1 to TRBJ1-5; D gene ambiguous. This CDR3 is 13 amino acids long. V was cut by 0 bases and J by 7 bases, with 8 bases left in between. Looked up from germline, CDR1 is SGHRS and CDR2 is YFSETQ.

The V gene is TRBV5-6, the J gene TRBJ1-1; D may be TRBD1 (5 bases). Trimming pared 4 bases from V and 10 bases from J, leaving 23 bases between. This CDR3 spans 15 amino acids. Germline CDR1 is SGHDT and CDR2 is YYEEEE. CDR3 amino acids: CASSGGFGRSSGAFF. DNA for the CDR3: TGTGCCAGCAGCGGGGGGTTTGGCAGATCATCTGGAGCTTTCTTT.

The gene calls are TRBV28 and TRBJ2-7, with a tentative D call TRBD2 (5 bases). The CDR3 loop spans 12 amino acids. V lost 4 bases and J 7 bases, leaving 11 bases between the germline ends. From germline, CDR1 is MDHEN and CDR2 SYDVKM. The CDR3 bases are TGTGCCAGCAGTTCAATAAGGGAGGAGCAGTACTTC. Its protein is CASSSIREEQYF.

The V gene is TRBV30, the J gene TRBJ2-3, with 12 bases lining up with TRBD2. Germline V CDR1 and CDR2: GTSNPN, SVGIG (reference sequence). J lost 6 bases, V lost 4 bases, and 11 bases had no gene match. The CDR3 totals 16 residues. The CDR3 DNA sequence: TGTGCCTGGACCCCGAGACTAGCGGGAGATTCGGATACGCAGTATTTT. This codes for CAWTPRLAGDSDTQYF.

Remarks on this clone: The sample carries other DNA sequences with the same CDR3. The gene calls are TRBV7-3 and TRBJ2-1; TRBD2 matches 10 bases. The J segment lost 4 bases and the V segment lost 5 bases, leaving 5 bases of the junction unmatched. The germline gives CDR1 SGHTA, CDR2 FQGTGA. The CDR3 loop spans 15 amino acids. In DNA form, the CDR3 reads TGTGCCAGCAGCCCTGCTAGCGGGAGTTACAATGAGCAGTTCTTC. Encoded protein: CASSPASGSYNEQFF.

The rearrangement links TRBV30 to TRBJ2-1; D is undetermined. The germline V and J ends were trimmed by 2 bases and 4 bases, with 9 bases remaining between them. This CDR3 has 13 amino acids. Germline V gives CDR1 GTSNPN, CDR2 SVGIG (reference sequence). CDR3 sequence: CAWSTAPYNEQFF. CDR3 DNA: TGTGCCTGGAGTACAGCGCCATACAATGAGCAGTTCTTC.

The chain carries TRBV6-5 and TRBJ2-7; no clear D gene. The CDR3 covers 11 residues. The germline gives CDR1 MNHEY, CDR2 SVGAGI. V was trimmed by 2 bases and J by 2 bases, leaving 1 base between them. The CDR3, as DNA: TGTGCCAGCAGTTACGCCTACGAGCAGTACTTC. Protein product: CASSYAYEQYF.

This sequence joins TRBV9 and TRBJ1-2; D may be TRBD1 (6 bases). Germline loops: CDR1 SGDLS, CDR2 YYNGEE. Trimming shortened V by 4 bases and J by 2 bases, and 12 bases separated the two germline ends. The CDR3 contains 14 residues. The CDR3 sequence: CASSNTQGNYGYTF. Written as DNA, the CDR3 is TGTGCCAGCAGCAATACACAGGGAAACTATGGCTACACCTTC.

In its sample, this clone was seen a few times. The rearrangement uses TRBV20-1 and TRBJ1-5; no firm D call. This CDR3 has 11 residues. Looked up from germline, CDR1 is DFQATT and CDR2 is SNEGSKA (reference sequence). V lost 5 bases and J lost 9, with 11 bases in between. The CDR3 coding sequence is TGCAGTGCTCGTCCGGGTATGCCCCAGCATTTT. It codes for CSARPGMPQHF.

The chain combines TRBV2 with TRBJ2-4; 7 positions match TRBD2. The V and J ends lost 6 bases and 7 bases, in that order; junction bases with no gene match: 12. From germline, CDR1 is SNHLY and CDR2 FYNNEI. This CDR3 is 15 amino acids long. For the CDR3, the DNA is TGTGCCAGCAGGCCCATACTAGCGCTGGGGAACATTCAGTACTTC. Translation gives CASRPILALGNIQYF.

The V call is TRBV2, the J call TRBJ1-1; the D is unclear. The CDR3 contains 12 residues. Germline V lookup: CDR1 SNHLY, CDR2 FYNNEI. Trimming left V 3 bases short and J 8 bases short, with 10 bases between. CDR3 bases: TGTGCCAGCAGTGACCAGGTTTCGGAAGCTTTCTTT. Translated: CASSDQVSEAFF.

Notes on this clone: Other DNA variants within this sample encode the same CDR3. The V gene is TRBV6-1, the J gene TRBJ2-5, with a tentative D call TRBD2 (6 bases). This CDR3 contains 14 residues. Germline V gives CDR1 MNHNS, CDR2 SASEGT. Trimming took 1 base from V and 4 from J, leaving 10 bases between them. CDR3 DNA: TGTGCCAGCAGTGAAGGCGGGACGGTAGAGACCCAGTACTTC. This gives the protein CASSEGGTVETQYF.

DNA of the CDR3: TGTGCCAGCAGCCCGACTAGCGGACAAGAGACCCAGTACTTC. Encoded protein: CASSPTSGQETQYF. The chain couples TRBV5-4 to TRBJ2-5; the match to TRBD2 covers 9 bases. V lost 4 bases and J lost 2; bases outside the gene matches: 3. The CDR3 spans 14 residues. Germline values: CDR1 SGHNT, CDR2 YYREEE (reference sequence). The entire variable domain, with the rest obtained from reference TRBV5-4 and TRBJ2-5, is as follows: ETGVTQSPTHLIKTRGQQVTLRCSSQSGHNTVSWYQQALGQGPQFIFQYYREEENGRGNFPPRFSGLQFPNYSSELNVNALELDDSALYLCASSPTSGQETQYFGPGTRLLVL.

The CDR3 nucleotides are TGTGCCAGCAGCTTATTCGGGGCGGACCTTCAGACAGATACGCAGTATTTT. Its protein product is CASSLFGADLQTDTQYF. This sequence joins TRBV7-9 and TRBJ2-3; the D call may be TRBD1 or TRBD2 (5 bases each). V gave up 2 bases and J gave up 3 bases, with 18 bases separating them. Germline loops: CDR1 SEHNR, CDR2 FQNEAQ (reference sequence). The CDR3 extends over 17 amino acids.

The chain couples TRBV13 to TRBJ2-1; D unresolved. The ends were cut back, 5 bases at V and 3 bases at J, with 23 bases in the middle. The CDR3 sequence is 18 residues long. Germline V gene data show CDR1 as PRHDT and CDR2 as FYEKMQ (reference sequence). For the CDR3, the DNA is TGTGCCAGCAGCCCTTTGGCCCCTTGGGTAGCTGGCTACAATGAGCAGTTCTTC. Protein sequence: CASSPLAPWVAGYNEQFF.

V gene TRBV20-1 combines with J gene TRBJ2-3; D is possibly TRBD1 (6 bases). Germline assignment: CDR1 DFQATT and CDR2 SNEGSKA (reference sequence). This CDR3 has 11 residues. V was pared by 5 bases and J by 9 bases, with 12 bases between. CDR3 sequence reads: CSAPLGATQYF. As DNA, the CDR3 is TGCAGTGCTCCTCTGGGGGCGACGCAGTATTTT.

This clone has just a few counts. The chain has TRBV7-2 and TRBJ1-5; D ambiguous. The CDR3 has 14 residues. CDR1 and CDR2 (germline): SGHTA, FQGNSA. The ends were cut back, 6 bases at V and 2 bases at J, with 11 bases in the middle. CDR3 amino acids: CASSLTDGNQPQHF. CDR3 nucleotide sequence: TGTGCCAGCAGTCTTACCGATGGCAATCAGCCCCAGCATTTT.

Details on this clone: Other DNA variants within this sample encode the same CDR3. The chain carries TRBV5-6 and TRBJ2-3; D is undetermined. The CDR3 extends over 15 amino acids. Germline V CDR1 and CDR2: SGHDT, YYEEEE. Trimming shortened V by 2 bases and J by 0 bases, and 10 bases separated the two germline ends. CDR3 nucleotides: TGTGCCAGCAGCTTAGGACCGACTAGCACAGATACGCAGTATTTT. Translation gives CASSLGPTSTDTQYF.

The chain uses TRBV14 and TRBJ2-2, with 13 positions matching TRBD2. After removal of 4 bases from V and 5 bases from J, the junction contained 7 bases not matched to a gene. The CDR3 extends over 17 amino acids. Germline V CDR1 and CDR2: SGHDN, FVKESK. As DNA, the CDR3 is TGTGCCAGCAGCCCCAGTAAGGGACTAGCGGGGACCGGGGAGCTGTTTTTT. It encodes CASSPSKGLAGTGELFF.

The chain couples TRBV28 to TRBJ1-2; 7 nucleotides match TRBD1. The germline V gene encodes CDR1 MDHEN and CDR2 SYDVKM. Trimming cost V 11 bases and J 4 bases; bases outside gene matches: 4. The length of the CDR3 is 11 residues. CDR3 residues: CAGGTVYGYTF. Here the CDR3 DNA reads TGTGCCGGAGGGACAGTCTATGGCTACACCTTC.

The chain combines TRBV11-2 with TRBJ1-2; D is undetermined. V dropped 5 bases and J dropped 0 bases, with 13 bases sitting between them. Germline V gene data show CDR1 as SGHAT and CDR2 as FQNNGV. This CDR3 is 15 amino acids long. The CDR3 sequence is CASSLDGVANYGYTF. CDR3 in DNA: TGTGCCAGCAGCCTCGACGGGGTAGCTAACTATGGCTACACCTTC.

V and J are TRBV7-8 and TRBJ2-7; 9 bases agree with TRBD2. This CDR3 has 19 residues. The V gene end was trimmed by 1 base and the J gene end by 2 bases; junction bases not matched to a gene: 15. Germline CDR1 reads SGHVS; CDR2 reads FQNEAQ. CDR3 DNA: TGTGCCAGCAGCTTAGATCCAGCGGGAGGTCGGGCCGCCCCCTACGAGCAGTACTTC. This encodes CASSLDPAGGRAAPYEQYF. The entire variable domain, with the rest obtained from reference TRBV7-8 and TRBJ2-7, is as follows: GAGVSQSPRYKVAKRGQDVALRCDPISGHVSLFWYQQALGQGPEFLTYFQNEAQLDKSGLPSDRFFAERPEGSVSTLKIQRTQQEDSAVYLCASSLDPAGGRAAPYEQYFGPGTRLTVT.

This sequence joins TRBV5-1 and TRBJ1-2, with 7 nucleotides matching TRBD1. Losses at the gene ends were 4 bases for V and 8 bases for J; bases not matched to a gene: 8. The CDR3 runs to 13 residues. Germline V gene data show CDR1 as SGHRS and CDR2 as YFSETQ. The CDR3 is CASSTGQREGYTF. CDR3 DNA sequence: TGCGCCAGCAGCACGGGACAGCGGGAGGGCTACACCTTC.

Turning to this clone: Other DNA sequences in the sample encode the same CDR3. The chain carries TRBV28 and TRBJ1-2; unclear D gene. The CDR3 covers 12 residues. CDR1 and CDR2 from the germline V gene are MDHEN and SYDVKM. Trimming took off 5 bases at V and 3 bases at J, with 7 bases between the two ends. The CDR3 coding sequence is TGTGCCAGCAGTCTACGGGACTATGGCTACACCTTC. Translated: CASSLRDYGYTF.

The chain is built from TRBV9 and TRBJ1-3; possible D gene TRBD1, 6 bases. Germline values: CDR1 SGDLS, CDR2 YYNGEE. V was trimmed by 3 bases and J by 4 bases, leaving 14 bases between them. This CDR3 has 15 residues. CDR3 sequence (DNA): TGTGCCAGCAGCGCCCGGTCACAGGGAGGAAACACCATATATTTT. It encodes CASSARSQGGNTIYF.

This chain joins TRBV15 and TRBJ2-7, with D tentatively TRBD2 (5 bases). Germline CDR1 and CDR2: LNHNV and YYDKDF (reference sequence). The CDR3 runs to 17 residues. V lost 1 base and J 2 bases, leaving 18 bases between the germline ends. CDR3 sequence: CATSRAIVWGVPYEQYF. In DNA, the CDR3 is TGTGCCACCAGCAGAGCGATAGTGTGGGGAGTCCCCTACGAGCAGTACTTC.